The 18 T cell receptor beta chains below all came from one sample that was sequenced in a study of blood T cell repertoires in COVID-19. Profiling relied on immunoSEQ multiplex PCR, and the TCRdb table lists in-frame clones only, not all of them. Here the sample spans some 120,000 clones, roughly four fifths being singletons. The sample comprised peripheral blood. The receptors come from a human donor in a cohort sampled during active COVID-19.

This chain joins TRBV5-5 and TRBJ1-6; 9 bases align to TRBD1. The J segment lost 7 bases and the V segment lost 1 base, leaving 6 bases of the junction unmatched. This CDR3 is 16 amino acids long. The germline gives CDR1 SGHKS, CDR2 YYEKEE (reference sequence). CDR3 in DNA: TGTGCCAGCAGCTTGAACACCGGGACAGGGAATTCACCCCTCCACTTT. It encodes CASSLNTGTGNSPLHF.

The chain carries TRBV5-1 and TRBJ2-7, with 7 nucleotides matching TRBD1. V gave up 0 bases and J gave up 4 bases; unmatched junction bases: 13. CDR1 and CDR2 from the germline V gene are SGHRS and YFSETQ. The CDR3 sequence is 17 residues long. CDR3 amino acids: CASSLEPQPGQRYEQYF. DNA of the CDR3: TGCGCCAGCAGCTTGGAACCCCAACCGGGACAGCGTTACGAGCAGTACTTC.

The table lists this clone with a few counts. V gene TRBV6-6 combines with J gene TRBJ1-2; TRBD1 aligns across 8 bases. The CDR3 is made up of 14 amino acids. Germline-derived CDR1 and CDR2 are MNHNY and SVGAGI (reference sequence). With 7 bases clipped from V and 0 bases from J, the junction kept 4 bases outside the gene matches. CDR3 bases: TGTGCCAGCATTCCGGGACAGGCTAACTATGGCTACACCTTC. Translated, it gives CASIPGQANYGYTF.

This clone was counted a single time. The chain uses TRBV7-8 and TRBJ2-1; 9 positions match TRBD2. CDR1 SGHVS and CDR2 FQNEAQ come from the germline V gene. Trimming removed 5 bases from V and 0 bases from J; junction bases left unmatched: 2. CDR3 length: 15 amino acids. The CDR3 DNA sequence: TGTGCCAGCAGCAAGACTAGCGGCTCCTACAATGAGCAGTTCTTC. Its translation: CASSKTSGSYNEQFF.

This clone was observed a handful of times. This chain connects TRBV4-3 to TRBJ2-3; 7 bases agree with TRBD2. The germline gives CDR1 LGHNA, CDR2 YSLEER. CDR3 length: 17 residues. V was clipped by 0 bases and J by 3 bases; unmatched bases: 9. CDR3 residues: CASSQDRGSGQTDTQYF. Here the CDR3 DNA reads TGCGCCAGCAGCCAAGATCGGGGTAGCGGGCAAACAGATACGCAGTATTTT.

This clone showed up just once. J is TRBJ2-5 and V is TRBV5-6; possible D gene TRBD2, 5 bases. V lost 2 bases and J lost 6, with 11 bases in between. The CDR3 is made up of 13 amino acids. Germline V gene lookup returns CDR1 SGHDT and CDR2 YYEEEE. The CDR3 region has the DNA TGTGCCAGCAGCTTCGGACTTGATCAGACCCAGTACTTC. Protein: CASSFGLDQTQYF.

The chain couples TRBV7-6 to TRBJ1-4, with 10 bases fitting TRBD1. The CDR3 sequence is 15 residues long. Germline values: CDR1 SGHVS, CDR2 FNYEAQ. Trimming took 5 bases from V and 7 from J; bases not matched to a gene: 7. The CDR3 region has the DNA TGTGCCAGCAGCCCCCAGACAGGGGGCGGTGAAAAACTGTTTTTT. Protein product: CASSPQTGGGEKLFF.

This clone has just a few counts. V and J are TRBV19 and TRBJ1-2; D may be TRBD1 (6 bases). Germline CDR1 is LNHDA and CDR2 is SQIVND (reference sequence). Trimming stripped 6 bases from V and 0 bases from J, with 14 bases between. The CDR3 loop spans 15 amino acids. CDR3 region: CASSPTGNSNYGYTF. The CDR3 region has the DNA TGTGCCAGTAGCCCGACAGGAAATTCTAACTATGGCTACACCTTC.

The V call is TRBV5-4, the J call TRBJ2-2; 9 nucleotides line up with TRBD1. The CDR3 totals 16 residues. J gave up 3 bases and V 4 bases, and 7 bases lay outside the gene matches. Germline V gene lookup returns CDR1 SGHNT and CDR2 YYREEE (reference sequence). The CDR3 sequence: CASSGRTGEYTGELFF. CDR3 coding DNA: TGTGCCAGCAGCGGGAGGACAGGGGAGTACACCGGGGAGCTGTTTTTT.

The chain employs TRBV19 and TRBJ1-1, with TRBD1 matching 8 bases. Trimming removed 5 bases from V and 10 bases from J; junction bases left unmatched: 6. Germline assignment: CDR1 LNHDA and CDR2 SQIVND (reference sequence). This CDR3 comprises 12 residues. CDR3 bases: TGTGCCAGTAGTTTACAGGGGGGCAGAGCTTTCTTT. Translation gives CASSLQGGRAFF.

The rearrangement uses TRBV20-1 and TRBJ2-7, with D possibly TRBD2 on 6 matching bases. V lost 5 bases, J lost 3 bases, and 8 bases lay in between. Germline CDR1 reads DFQATT; CDR2 reads SNEGSKA (reference sequence). The CDR3 is 11 residues long. In nucleotides, the CDR3 is TGCAGTGCTTTTAGCGGCTACGAGCAGTACTTC. Translation gives CSAFSGYEQYF.

The J gene is TRBJ1-6, the V gene TRBV5-1; 8 bases are shared with TRBD1. The CDR3 length is 13 residues. Germline lookup yields CDR1 SGHRS and CDR2 YFSETQ. The trim removed 3 bases at V and 12 bases at J, leaving 5 bases unmatched. CDR3 region: CASSSTGEQPLHF. Written as DNA, the CDR3 is TGCGCCAGCAGCTCGACAGGGGAGCAACCCCTCCACTTT.

This chain connects TRBV11-2 to TRBJ1-5; possible D gene TRBD1, 5 bases. V was cut by 5 bases and J by 1 base, with 12 bases left in between. This CDR3 is 15 amino acids long. Germline loops: CDR1 SGHAT, CDR2 FQNNGV. The CDR3 region has the DNA TGTGCCAGCAGCCCGGCTGCAGGGAGCAATCAGCCCCAGCATTTT. Its translation: CASSPAAGSNQPQHF.

The chain joins TRBV5-1 to TRBJ2-1; D possibly corresponds to TRBD2 (7 bases). The length of the CDR3 is 16 residues. Germline loops: CDR1 SGHRS, CDR2 YFSETQ. V dropped 9 bases and J dropped 7 bases, with 26 bases sitting between them. CDR3 residues: CATQERGGANVNEQFF. The CDR3 DNA sequence: TGCGCCACCCAAGAACGTGGGGGGGCTAATGTAAATGAGCAGTTCTTC. Full variable domain (missing parts from reference TRBV5-1 and TRBJ2-1): KAGVTQTPRYLIKTRGQQVTLSCSPISGHRSVSWYQQTPGQGLQFLFEYFSETQRNKGNFPGRFSGRQFSNSRSEMNVSTLELGDSALYLCATQERGGANVNEQFFGPGTRLTVL.

The chain joins TRBV7-2 to TRBJ2-2; 8 positions agree with TRBD2. V was clipped by 4 bases and J by 5 bases; unmatched bases: 9. The CDR3 has 16 amino acids. From germline, CDR1 is SGHTA and CDR2 FQGNSA. For the CDR3, the DNA is TGTGCCAGCAGCTCCCACGGGGGGGGAGTTACCGGGGAGCTGTTTTTT. It codes for CASSSHGGGVTGELFF.

This clone was observed once. This chain connects TRBV3-1 (or the pseudogene TRBV3-2) to TRBJ2-3; D unclear. Trimming stripped 0 bases from V and 0 bases from J, with 19 bases between. The length of the CDR3 is 19 residues. CDR1 and CDR2 from the germline V gene are LGHDT and YNNKEL (reference sequence). The CDR3 reads CASSQEPTNPTASTDTQYF. CDR3 coding DNA: TGTGCCAGCAGCCAAGAACCCACTAATCCGACGGCTAGCACAGATACGCAGTATTTT.

This clone was recorded only once. This chain links TRBV5-1 with TRBJ2-1; 15 bases align to TRBD2. V shed 0 bases and J 7 bases; nucleotides not matched to a gene: 5. CDR3 length: 17 residues. Germline CDR1 reads SGHRS; CDR2 reads YFSETQ. The CDR3 DNA sequence: TGCGCCAGCAGCTTGGCGGGACTAGCGGGGGGCAAGAATGAGCAGTTCTTC. It yields the protein CASSLAGLAGGKNEQFF. Complete variable domain (other parts from reference TRBV5-1 and TRBJ2-1): KAGVTQTPRYLIKTRGQQVTLSCSPISGHRSVSWYQQTPGQGLQFLFEYFSETQRNKGNFPGRFSGRQFSNSRSEMNVSTLELGDSALYLCASSLAGLAGGKNEQFFGPGTRLTVL.

This clone has a handful of counts. The chain has TRBV7-9 and TRBJ2-3; D may be TRBD2 (7 bases). Trimming took off 0 bases at V and 4 bases at J, with 11 bases between the two ends. The CDR3 is made up of 15 amino acids. CDR1 and CDR2 (germline): SEHNR, FQNEAQ (reference sequence). In DNA form, the CDR3 reads TGTGCCAGCAGCTTAGCTCCGGGGGGCGCAGATACGCAGTATTTT. Translation: CASSLAPGGADTQYF.